The sample holds many counts of the clone carrying this T cell receptor (beta chain). TCR beta VDJ and CDR3 profiles were obtained from a genomic DNA template. MiXCR, run by TCRdb on the reads, gives a single entry per CDR3 protein. The repertoire has 200,000 to 250,000 distinct CDR3 sequences, almost 50% of them found once; the top ten carry just under 20%. The sequenced patients had an expansion of CD8+CD57+ cells seen by flow cytometry. This sample is part of a study of CD8+CD57+ T cells in acquired aplastic anemia. The CDR3 extends over 12 amino acids. Germline CDR1 LGHDT, CDR2 YNNKEL (reference sequence). V was pared by 1 base and J by 10 bases, with 5 bases between.

The sequence derives from a human donor with aplastic anemia. The V and J genes are TRBV3-1 and TRBJ1-6, with D unclear. The sequenced material came from sorted CD4+, CD8+, or CD8+CD57+ T cells (not recorded which) from PBMCs. In DNA form, the CDR3 reads TGTGCCAGCAGCCAAGGGGAGTCACCCCTCCACTTT. Its protein is CASSQGESPLHF.